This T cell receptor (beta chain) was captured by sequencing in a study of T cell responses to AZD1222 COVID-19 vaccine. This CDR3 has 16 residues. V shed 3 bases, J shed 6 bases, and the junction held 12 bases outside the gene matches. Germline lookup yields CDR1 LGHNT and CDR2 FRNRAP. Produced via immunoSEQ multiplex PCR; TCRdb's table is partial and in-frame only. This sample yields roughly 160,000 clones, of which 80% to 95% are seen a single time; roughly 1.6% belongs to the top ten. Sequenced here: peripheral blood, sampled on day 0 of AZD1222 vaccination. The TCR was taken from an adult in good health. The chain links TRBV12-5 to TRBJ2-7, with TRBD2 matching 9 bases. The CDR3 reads CASGFSLAGISSEQYF. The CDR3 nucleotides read TGTGCTAGTGGTTTTAGTCTAGCGGGAATCTCTAGCGAGCAGTACTTC. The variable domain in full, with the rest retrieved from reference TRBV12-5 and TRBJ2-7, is DARVTQTPRHKVTEMGQEVTMRCQPILGHNTVFWYRQTMMQGLELLAYFRNRAPLDDSGMPKDRFSAEMPDATLATLKIQPSEPRDSAVYFCASGFSLAGISSEQYFGPGTRLTVT.